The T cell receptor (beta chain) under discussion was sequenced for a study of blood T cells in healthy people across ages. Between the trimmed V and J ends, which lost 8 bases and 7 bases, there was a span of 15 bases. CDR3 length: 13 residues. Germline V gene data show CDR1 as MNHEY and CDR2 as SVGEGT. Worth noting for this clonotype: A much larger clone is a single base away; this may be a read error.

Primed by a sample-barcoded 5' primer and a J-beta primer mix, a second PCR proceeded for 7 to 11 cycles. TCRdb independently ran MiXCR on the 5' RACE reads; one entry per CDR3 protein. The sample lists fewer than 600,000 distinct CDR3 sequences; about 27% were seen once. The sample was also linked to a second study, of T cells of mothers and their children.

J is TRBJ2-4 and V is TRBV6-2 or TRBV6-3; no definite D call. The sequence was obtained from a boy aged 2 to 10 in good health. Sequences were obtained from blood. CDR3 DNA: TGTGCCAGCCGCTCTTCCGGGCCTAACATTCAGTACTTC. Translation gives CASRSSGPNIQYF.